Described below is a single T cell receptor beta chain sequence and its context. Its antigen is still unknown. The sample comes from a study of T cells expressing NK-cell markers. The CDR3 contains 16 residues. Findings of the study overall: Clarity on HCMV specificity was lacking for the expanded NKG2C+ T cell clones.

Reprocessing the 5' RACE reads, TCRdb reports a single entry for every CDR3 protein and omits DNA. The sample holds about 190,000 distinct CDR3 sequences. The genes are TRBV12-3 or TRBV12-4 and TRBJ2-2; checking the TCRdb D call of TRBD1 is not possible without DNA. What was sequenced was blood T cells: a sorted CD56 or NKG2C T cell subset, CD4+ or CD8+ T cells, or bulk PBMC T cells (not recorded which). This TCR was sampled from a man between 18 and 69 years old in good health. The CDR3 loop reads CASSDLRGTNTGELFF.